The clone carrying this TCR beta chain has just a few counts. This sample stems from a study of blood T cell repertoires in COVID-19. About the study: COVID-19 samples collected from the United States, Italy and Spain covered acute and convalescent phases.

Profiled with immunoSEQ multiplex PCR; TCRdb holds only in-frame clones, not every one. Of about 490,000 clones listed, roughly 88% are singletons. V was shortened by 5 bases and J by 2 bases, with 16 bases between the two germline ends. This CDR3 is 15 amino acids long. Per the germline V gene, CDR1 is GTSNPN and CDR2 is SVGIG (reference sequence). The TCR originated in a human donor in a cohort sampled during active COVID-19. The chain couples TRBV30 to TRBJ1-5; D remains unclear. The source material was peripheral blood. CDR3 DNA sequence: TGTGCCTGGGGGGAGGGCCCCCCAGGCAATCAGCCCCAGCATTTT. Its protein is CAWGEGPPGNQPQHF.